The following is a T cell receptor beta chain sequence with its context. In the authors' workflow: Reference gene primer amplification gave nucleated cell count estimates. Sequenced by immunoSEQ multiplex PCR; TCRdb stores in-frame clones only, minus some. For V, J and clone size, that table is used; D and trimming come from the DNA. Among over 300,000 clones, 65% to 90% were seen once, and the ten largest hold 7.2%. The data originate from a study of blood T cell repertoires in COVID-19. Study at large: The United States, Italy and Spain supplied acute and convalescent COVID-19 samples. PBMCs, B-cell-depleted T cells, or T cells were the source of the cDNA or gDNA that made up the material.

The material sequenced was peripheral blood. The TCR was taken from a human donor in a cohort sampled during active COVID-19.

The CDR3 sequence is CSVANRGRTEAFF. The CDR3 DNA reads TGCAGCGTCGCTAATCGGGGAAGGACTGAAGCTTTCTTT. V usage is TRBV29-1 and J usage is TRBJ1-1; D call uncertain. With 6 bases removed from V and 5 bases from J, the gap between germline ends came to 16 bases. This CDR3 has 13 amino acids. Germline CDR1 SQVTM, CDR2 ANQGSEA.